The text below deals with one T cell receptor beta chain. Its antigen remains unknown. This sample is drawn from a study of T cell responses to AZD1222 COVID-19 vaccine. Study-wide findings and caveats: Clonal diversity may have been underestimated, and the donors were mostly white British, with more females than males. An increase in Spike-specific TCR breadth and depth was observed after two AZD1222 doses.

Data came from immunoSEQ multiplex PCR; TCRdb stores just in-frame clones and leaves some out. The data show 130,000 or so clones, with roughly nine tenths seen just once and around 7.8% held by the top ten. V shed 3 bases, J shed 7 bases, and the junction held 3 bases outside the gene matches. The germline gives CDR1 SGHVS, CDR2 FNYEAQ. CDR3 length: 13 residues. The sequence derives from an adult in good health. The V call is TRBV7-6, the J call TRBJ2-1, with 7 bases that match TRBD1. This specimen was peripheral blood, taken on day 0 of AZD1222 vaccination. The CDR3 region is CASSFDRANEQFF. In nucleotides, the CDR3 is TGTGCCAGCAGCTTCGACAGGGCAAATGAGCAGTTCTTC.